In its sample, the clone carrying this T cell receptor beta chain was seen a few times. The antigen remains unidentified. The data derive from a study of OX40 agonist ivuxolimab in advanced cancers. Overall study: The patients received ivuxolimab by intravenous route every 2 weeks at 0.01 to 10 mg/kg. Anti-PD-1, anti-PD-L1 or anti-CTLA-4 therapy given earlier was allowed, and around 40% had some. Findings of the study overall: Patients who responded partially at 0.1-3.0 mg/kg showed clonal expansion ranking among the lowest.

Blood sampling took place at baseline, cycle 4 day 1, and cycle 7 day 1. Repertoires were generated with immunoSEQ multiplex PCR, while TCRdb's copy carries only in-frame clones and drops some. The data contain about 86,000 clones, roughly 87% of them singletons. V was trimmed by 1 base and J by 3 bases, leaving 4 bases between them. The germline V gene has CDR1 SGHVS and CDR2 FNYEAQ. The CDR3 totals 13 residues. Material: CD4+ or CD8+ T cells sorted from blood, obtained in a trial of the OX40 agonist ivuxolimab. The chain recombines TRBV7-6 with TRBJ2-1, with D unclear. The TCR comes from an adult with an advanced solid tumor such as melanoma, head and neck, liver or kidney cancer. The CDR3 nucleotides are TGTGCCAGCAGCTTAGAAGTCTACAATGAGCAGTTCTTC. Translation gives CASSLEVYNEQFF.